These T cell receptor beta chains were read from a single sample in a study of blood T cell repertoires in COVID-19. The repertoire was sequenced with immunoSEQ multiplex PCR; TCRdb's copy has only in-frame clones and lacks some. The table has 250,000 to 350,000 clones, almost 90% seen once; the top ten hold about 11%. Source material: peripheral blood. The receptors here all came from a woman aged 30 to 39 with COVID-19, enrolled during active disease. Each CDR3 is given with its conserved first and last residue. A D gene is named only where the DNA matches it firmly. Clone size is shown for a subset of rows, as once, few, many or a class of expanded clone.

D gene	clone size	V gene	CDR3 length	J gene	CDR3 protein	CDR3 DNA
TRBD1	.	TRBV6-5	14	TRBJ1-4	CASSRRDRNEKLFF	TGTGCCAGCAGTCGGCGGGACAGAAATGAAAAACTGTTTTTT
TRBD1	.	TRBV19	15	TRBJ1-5	CASTRDRGSNQPQHF	TGTGCCAGTACTCGGGACAGGGGGAGCAATCAGCCCCAGCATTTT
.	few	TRBV13	15	TRBJ1-2	CASSLGPGVDYGYTF	TGTGCCAGCAGCTTAGGCCCCGGGGTGGACTATGGCTACACCTTC
TRBD1	.	TRBV5-4	13	TRBJ2-7	CASSLQGSREQYF	TGTGCCAGCAGCTTACAGGGGTCCCGCGAGCAGTACTTC
TRBD1	.	TRBV27	15	TRBJ1-2	CASSSWTGRNYGYTF	TGTGCCAGCAGTTCCTGGACAGGGAGAAACTATGGCTACACCTTC
TRBD1	.	TRBV19	13	TRBJ1-5	CASNTGASQPQHF	TGTGCCAGTAATACAGGGGCGAGTCAGCCCCAGCATTTT
.	.	TRBV28	15	TRBJ2-7	CASSLLDRNLYEQYF	TGTGCCAGCAGTCTCCTGGACAGAAACCTCTACGAGCAGTACTTC
.	once	TRBV6-5	11	TRBJ2-7	CASNEQGEQYF	TGTGCCAGCAACGAGCAGGGCGAGCAGTACTTC
.	.	TRBV4-1	15	TRBJ2-1	CASSQPTSQGGGQFF	TGCGCCAGCAGCCAGCCTACTTCGCAGGGGGGTGGGCAGTTCTTC
TRBD1	once	TRBV10-3	12	TRBJ2-7	CAITQGSDEQYF	TGTGCCATCACACAGGGGTCGGACGAGCAGTACTTC
.	.	TRBV5-6	14	TRBJ2-7	CASRPRQALRRGYF	TGTGCCAGCAGACCGAGACAGGCCCTTAGAAGAGGGTACTTC
TRBD1	.	TRBV5-4	16	TRBJ2-5	CASSLGVGQGRETQYF	TGTGCCAGCAGCTTGGGTGTAGGACAGGGCCGGGAGACCCAGTACTTC
TRBD2	.	TRBV6-5	13	TRBJ2-7	CASTRGGRDEQYF	TGTGCCAGCACCCGGGGGGGCCGGGACGAGCAGTACTTC
TRBD1	.	TRBV7-3	13	TRBJ2-7	CASSLSTGGEQYF	TGTGCCAGCAGCTTGTCCACAGGGGGCGAGCAGTACTTC
.	.	TRBV25-1	15	TRBJ2-1	CASSDLGPSYNEQFF	TGTGCCAGCAGTGACTTGGGGCCCTCCTACAATGAGCAGTTCTTC
.	once	TRBV19	14	TRBJ1-5	CASWRPDSNQPQHF	TGTGCCAGTTGGAGGCCGGATAGCAATCAGCCCCAGCATTTT
TRBD2	.	TRBV6-2/TRBV6-3	14	TRBJ2-3	CASSSGTSTDTQYF	TGTGCCAGCAGCAGCGGGACTAGCACAGATACGCAGTATTTT
.	.	TRBV6-5	13	TRBJ2-1	CASSRTVRNEQFF	TGTGCCAGCTCCCGGACAGTGAGGAATGAGCAGTTCTTC